Listed below are T cell receptor beta chains from one sample, sequenced in a study of OX40 agonist ivuxolimab in advanced cancers. Using immunoSEQ multiplex PCR, the repertoire was profiled, and TCRdb retains in-frame clones only, with some absent. Among 62,000 or so clones listed, under 95% were seen once. The sequencing here drew on CD4+ or CD8+ T cells sorted from blood, taken in a trial of the OX40 agonist ivuxolimab. These receptors were taken from an adult with an advanced solid tumor such as melanoma, head and neck, liver or kidney cancer. Each CDR3 is given without its conserved first and last residue. Some rows mark clone size as missing; the rest say once, few, many or name a class of expanded clone.

TRBV27	NA	TRBJ1-5	ASSLVGSRFNQPQH
TRBV27	NA	TRBJ1-2	ASSLGRGGGYT
TRBV5-6	NA	TRBJ2-3	ASSLDLFVPGDTQY
TRBV30	NA	TRBJ1-4	AWSVTGGGEKLF
TRBV7-6	NA	TRBJ1-4	ASSTRDRVREKLF
TRBV18	NA	TRBJ2-5	ASSPTRTGGAQETQY
TRBV5-1	NA	TRBJ1-1	ASSFEGMNTEAF
TRBV6-5	few	TRBJ1-2	ATSGGASGYT
TRBV2	NA	TRBJ2-2	ASSEGRDWTGELF
TRBV6-1	once	TRBJ1-3	ASSGQGTGNTIY
TRBV6-1	NA	TRBJ1-5	ASSERLGDQPQH
TRBV6-1	few	TRBJ1-1	ASSSGTGYTEAF
TRBV9	NA	TRBJ2-7	ASSVAYGDSYEQY
TRBV4-1	NA	TRBJ2-1	ASSQEFGLVEVEQF
TRBV11-2	NA	TRBJ2-1	ASSPRVGLMTVRLDEQF
TRBV6-6	NA	TRBJ1-2	ASSYRGQGGYGYT
TRBV29-1	NA	TRBJ2-3	SVDTLAGGPGDTQY
TRBV30	NA	TRBJ1-3	AWSVVGNTIY
TRBV7-7	once	TRBJ2-5	ASSWTGAETQY
TRBV5-1	NA	TRBJ2-2	ASSAKASPNTGELF
TRBV11-2	NA	TRBJ2-1	ASSLEGRFGEQF
TRBV18	NA	TRBJ1-1	ASSPPSVSTEAF
TRBV19	NA	TRBJ2-3	ASSISGDVTDTQY
TRBV11-2	NA	TRBJ2-7	ASSGWNSRGQYEQY
TRBV5-1	NA	TRBJ2-7	ASSGGQGHEQY
TRBV4-2	NA	TRBJ2-7	ASSQDGGGVAYEQY
TRBV9	NA	TRBJ1-5	ASSKDTSLQPQH
TRBV13	once	TRBJ2-1	ASSFTSGRGNEQF
TRBV28	NA	TRBJ1-2	ASSFAGAPGYT
TRBV2	NA	TRBJ2-1	ASSEAWGVEQF
TRBV21-1	NA	TRBJ1-5	ASRYGTVNSNQPQH
TRBV7-3	NA	TRBJ2-3	ASAPQPGADTQY
TRBV6-4	NA	TRBJ2-7	ASSDYTLNYEQY
TRBV7-2	NA	TRBJ1-4	ASTRGTATNEKLF
TRBV6-1	NA	TRBJ2-1	ASSVHVGGYNNEQF
TRBV28	NA	TRBJ2-2	ASSLEVAGELF
TRBV27	NA	TRBJ2-2	ASSYLGVGELF
TRBV9	once	TRBJ2-1	ASSVDASGSTEQF
TRBV19	NA	TRBJ2-7	ASSFASGRGEQY
TRBV5-1	NA	TRBJ1-5	ASSEMGGNQPQH
TRBV5-4	NA	TRBJ2-1	ASSSEGGVSYNEQF
TRBV11-3	once	TRBJ2-3	ASSRGVSTDTQY
TRBV10-1	NA	TRBJ1-1	ASSEEGNTEAF
TRBV9	NA	TRBJ1-2	ASSVKGTGAYGYT
TRBV4-1	once	TRBJ1-1	ASSQDPGRIGNTEAF
TRBV21-1	NA	TRBJ2-1	ANEGKGRGKLAAFYNEQF
TRBV6-7	NA	TRBJ1-5	ASSYPSFLYSNQPQH
TRBV28	NA	TRBJ2-7	ASSQTGFSLYEQY
TRBV28	NA	TRBJ1-2	ASTNPLMRGRGYT
TRBV9	NA	TRBJ1-3	ASSVGAGDTIY
TRBV4-1	NA	TRBJ2-3	ASSQVGAGAGDTQY
TRBV2	NA	TRBJ2-3	ASSQLAGGGDTQY
TRBV5-1	NA	TRBJ2-4	ASSLARAGMDIQY
TRBV7-9	few	TRBJ2-7	ASSPKVAGLSYEQY
TRBV28	NA	TRBJ1-2	ASRERVYT
TRBV27	NA	TRBJ1-5	ASRELRTGEDQPQH
TRBV28	NA	TRBJ1-1	ASSLHPEGQNTEAF
TRBV19	NA	TRBJ2-7	ASSMGAGGQVDEQY
TRBV7-2	NA	TRBJ1-3	ASSLAVGQFNSGNTIY